This entry lists 9 T cell receptor beta chains sequenced from one sample in a study of blood T cells in healthy people across ages. The second PCR ran roughly 7 to 11 cycles with a sample-barcoded 5' primer and J-beta primers. Each CDR3 protein gets one entry after TCRdb re-called the 5' RACE reads with MiXCR. The data show 600,000 to 650,000 distinct CDR3 sequences, around three fifths seen once. Sample: blood. The receptors were gathered from a man aged 55 to 70 in good health.

CDR3 in amino acids: CAISEGGLNYGYTF. The CDR3 DNA is TGTGCCATCAGTGAGGGGGGGTTGAACTATGGCTACACCTTC. V gene TRBV10-3 combines with J gene TRBJ1-2; D is possibly TRBD1 (5 bases). With 2 bases removed from V and 2 bases from J, the gap between germline ends came to 9 bases. The germline gives CDR1 ENHRY, CDR2 SYGVKD. The CDR3 is 14 amino acids.

This chain connects TRBV5-1 to TRBJ2-3; maybe TRBD2 (6 bases). The CDR3 loop spans 14 amino acids. The germline V gene has CDR1 SGHRS and CDR2 YFSETQ. Trimming pared 4 bases from V and 2 bases from J, leaving 11 bases between. In DNA, the CDR3 is TGCGCCAGCAGCGGGACTTCTGCCACAGATACGCAGTATTTT. Protein product: CASSGTSATDTQYF.

This sequence joins TRBV28 and TRBJ2-1, with a weak D call TRBD1 (5 bases). Deletions cut 6 bases from V and 4 bases from J, with 13 bases between. CDR1 and CDR2 (germline): MDHEN, SYDVKM. CDR3 size: 14 residues. DNA for the CDR3: TGTGCCAGCAGCCGTTACAGGTATTACAATGAGCAGTTCTTC. Protein: CASSRYRYYNEQFF.

Comment on this clonotype: A single base separates this from a much larger clone, so it may be a read error. The genes are TRBV5-1 and TRBJ2-1; D unresolved. Trimming pared 1 base from V and 10 bases from J, leaving 15 bases between. The CDR3 extends over 14 amino acids. The germline gives CDR1 SGHRS, CDR2 YFSETQ. The CDR3 spells CASSLSSGGKEQFF. The CDR3 DNA sequence: TGCGCCAGCAGCTTGTCCAGTGGCGGCAAGGAGCAGTTCTTC.

Written as DNA, the CDR3 is TGCAGTGCTATTCACAGGGAAGGGGATGAAGCTTTCTTT. Its protein product is CSAIHREGDEAFF. J is TRBJ1-1 and V is TRBV20-1, with D possibly being TRBD1 (6 bases). From germline, CDR1 is DFQATT and CDR2 SNEGSKA (reference sequence). The CDR3 extends over 13 amino acids. V lost 4 bases and J 7 bases, leaving 16 bases between the germline ends.

V usage is TRBV6-5 and J usage is TRBJ1-1, with no clear D. The CDR3 has 18 amino acids. V was cut by 0 bases and J by 1 base, with 18 bases left in between. Germline V gene sequence: CDR1 MNHEY, CDR2 SVGAGI. CDR3 loop: CASSYSAAVVVRNTEAFF. The CDR3 coding sequence is TGTGCCAGCAGTTACTCGGCGGCAGTGGTGGTTAGGAACACTGAAGCTTTCTTT.

The chain joins TRBV12-5 to TRBJ2-2; possibly TRBD1 for D (5 bases). The CDR3 spans 16 residues. CDR1 is LGHNT and CDR2 is FRNRAP in the germline V gene. The V end lost 7 bases, the J end lost 6 bases, and 21 bases lay between the germline ends. CDR3 sequence: CASALPDTLSPGELFF. In nucleotides, the CDR3 is TGTGCTAGTGCCCTTCCGGACACCTTAAGTCCCGGGGAGCTGTTTTTT.

The sample holds one count of this clonotype. The genes are TRBV29-1 and TRBJ2-5, with D hard to call. CDR3 length equals 15 residues. Deletions cut 0 bases from V and 0 bases from J, with 11 bases between. Germline values: CDR1 SQVTM, CDR2 ANQGSEA. CDR3: CSVEDRTKYQETQYF. The DNA of the CDR3 is TGCAGCGTTGAAGATCGAACAAAGTACCAAGAGACCCAGTACTTC.

On this clonotype itself: At one of its ends the junction is not consistent with the germline gene, which may arise from a read error. The chain joins TRBV5-1 to TRBJ2-1; TRBD1 might be the D (6 bases). CDR3 length: 15 residues. Per germline, CDR1 SGHRS and CDR2 YFSETQ. CDR3: CASSLGGFSYNEQFF. DNA for the CDR3: TGTGCCAGCAGCTTAGGGGGATTCTCCTACAATGAGCAGTTCTTC.